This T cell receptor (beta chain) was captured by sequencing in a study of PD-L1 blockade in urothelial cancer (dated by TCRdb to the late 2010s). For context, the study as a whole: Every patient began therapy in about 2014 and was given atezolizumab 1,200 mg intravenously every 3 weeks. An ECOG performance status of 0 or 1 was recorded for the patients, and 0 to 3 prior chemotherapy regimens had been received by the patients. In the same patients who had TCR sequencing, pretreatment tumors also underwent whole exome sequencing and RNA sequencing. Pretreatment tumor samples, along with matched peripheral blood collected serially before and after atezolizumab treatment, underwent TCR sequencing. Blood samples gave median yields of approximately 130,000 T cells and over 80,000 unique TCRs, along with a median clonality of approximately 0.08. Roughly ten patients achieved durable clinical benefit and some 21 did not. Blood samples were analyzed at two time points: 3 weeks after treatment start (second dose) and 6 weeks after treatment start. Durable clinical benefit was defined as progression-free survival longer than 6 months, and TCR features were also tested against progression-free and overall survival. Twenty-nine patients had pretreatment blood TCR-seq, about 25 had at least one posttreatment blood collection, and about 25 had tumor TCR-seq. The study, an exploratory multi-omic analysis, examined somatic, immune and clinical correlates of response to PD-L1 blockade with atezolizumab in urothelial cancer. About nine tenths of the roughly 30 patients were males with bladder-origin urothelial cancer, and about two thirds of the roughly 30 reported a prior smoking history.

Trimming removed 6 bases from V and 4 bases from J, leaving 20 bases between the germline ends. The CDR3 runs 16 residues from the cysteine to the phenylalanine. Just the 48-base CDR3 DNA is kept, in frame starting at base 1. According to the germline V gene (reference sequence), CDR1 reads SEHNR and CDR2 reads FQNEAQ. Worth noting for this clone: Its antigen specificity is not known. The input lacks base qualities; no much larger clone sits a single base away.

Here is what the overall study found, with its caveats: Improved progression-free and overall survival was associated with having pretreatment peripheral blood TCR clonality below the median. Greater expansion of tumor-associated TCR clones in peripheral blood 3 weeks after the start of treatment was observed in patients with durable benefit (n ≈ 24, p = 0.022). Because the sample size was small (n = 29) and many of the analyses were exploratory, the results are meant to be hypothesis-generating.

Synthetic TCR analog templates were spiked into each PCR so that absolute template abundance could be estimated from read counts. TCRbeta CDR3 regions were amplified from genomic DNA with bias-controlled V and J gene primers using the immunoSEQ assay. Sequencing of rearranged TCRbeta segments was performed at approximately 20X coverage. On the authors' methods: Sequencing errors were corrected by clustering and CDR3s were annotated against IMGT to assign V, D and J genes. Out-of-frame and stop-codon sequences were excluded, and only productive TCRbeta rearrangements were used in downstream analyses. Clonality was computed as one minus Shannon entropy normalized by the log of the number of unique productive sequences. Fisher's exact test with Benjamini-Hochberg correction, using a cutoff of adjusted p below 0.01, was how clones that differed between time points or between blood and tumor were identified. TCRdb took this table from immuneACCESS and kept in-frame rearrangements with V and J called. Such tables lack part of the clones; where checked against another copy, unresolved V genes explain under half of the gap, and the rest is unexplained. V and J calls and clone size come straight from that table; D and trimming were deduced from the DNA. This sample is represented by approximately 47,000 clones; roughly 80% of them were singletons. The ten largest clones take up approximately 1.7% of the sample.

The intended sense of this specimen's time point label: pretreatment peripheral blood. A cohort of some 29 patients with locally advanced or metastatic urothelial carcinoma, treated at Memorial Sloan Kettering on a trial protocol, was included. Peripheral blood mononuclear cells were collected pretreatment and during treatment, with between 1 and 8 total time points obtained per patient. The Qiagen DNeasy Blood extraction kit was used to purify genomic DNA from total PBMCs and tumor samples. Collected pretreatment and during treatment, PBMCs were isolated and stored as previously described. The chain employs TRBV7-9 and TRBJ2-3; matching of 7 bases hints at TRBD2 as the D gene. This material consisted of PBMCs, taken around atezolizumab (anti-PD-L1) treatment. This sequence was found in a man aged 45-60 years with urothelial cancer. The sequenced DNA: TGTGCCAGCAGTCCTAGGGGGGGGAGATTTGCAGATACGCAGTATTTT. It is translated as CASSPRGGRFADTQYF.